One and the same sample provided the 14 T cell receptor beta chains below, sequenced in a study of PD-L1 blockade in urothelial cancer (dated by TCRdb to 2016 to 2017). To prepare the library, the immunoSEQ multiplex PCR assay was applied. This is the immuneACCESS table as TCRdb keeps it, with only in-frame sequences that have V and J called. A part of the clones is gone; compared with another copy, unresolved V genes explain less than half, and the rest is unexplained. A total of about 91,000 clones appear in this sample, around 78% of them only once. The ten largest make up around 7.7% of the sample. The time point label on this specimen signifies: peripheral blood 6 weeks after treatment start. Material: PBMCs, obtained around atezolizumab (anti-PD-L1) treatment. Receptor source: a man between 65 and 79 years old with urothelial cancer.

The chain combines TRBV5-1 with TRBJ2-2; 9 bases map to TRBD2. The CDR3 has 15 amino acids. Germline CDR1 reads SGHRS; CDR2 reads YFSETQ. V lost 10 bases to trimming and J lost 7 bases; unmatched junction nucleotides: 14. The DNA for the CDR3 is TGCGCCGGTTCGTTAGCGGGGGCCCCCGGCGGGGAGCTGTTTTTT. Encoded protein: CAGSLAGAPGGELFF. The full variable domain, its missing parts supplied by reference TRBV5-1 and TRBJ2-2, is KAGVTQTPRYLIKTRGQQVTLSCSPISGHRSVSWYQQTPGQGLQFLFEYFSETQRNKGNFPGRFSGRQFSNSRSEMNVSTLELGDSALYLCAGSLAGAPGGELFFGEGSRLTVL.

The J gene is TRBJ1-5, the V gene TRBV7-9; 10 bases fit TRBD1. This CDR3 has 13 amino acids. Germline V gives CDR1 SEHNR, CDR2 FQNEAQ (reference sequence). Trimming took 5 bases from V and 7 from J; bases not matched to a gene: 2. CDR3: CASSRQGAQPQHF. CDR3 coding DNA: TGTGCCAGCAGCAGACAGGGGGCGCAGCCCCAGCATTTT.

The chain carries TRBV4-3 and TRBJ2-7, with TRBD1 matching over 9 bases. Germline values: CDR1 LGHNA, CDR2 YSLEER. The V segment lost 5 bases and the J segment 7 bases; nucleotides outside the gene matches: 6. The CDR3 has 13 amino acids. The CDR3 region has the DNA TGCGCCAGCAGCTCACAGGGGGCGGGAGAGCAGTACTTC. It codes for CASSSQGAGEQYF.

The chain is built from TRBV10-3 and TRBJ2-2; D uncertain. The V end lost 3 bases, the J end lost 3 bases, and 8 bases lay between the germline ends. CDR3 length: 14 amino acids. CDR1 and CDR2 from the germline V gene are ENHRY and SYGVKD. CDR3 DNA sequence: TGTGCCATCAGTGACGCCGGTTACACCGGGGAGCTGTTTTTT. It is translated as CAISDAGYTGELFF.

The chain links TRBV7-2 to TRBJ1-5; tentative D call: TRBD1 (6 bases). The CDR3 runs 14 residues. The germline V gene has CDR1 SGHTA and CDR2 FQGNSA. V was trimmed by 3 bases and J by 4 bases, leaving 10 bases between them. CDR3 DNA: TGTGCCAGCAGCTTCCGGGACACGAATCAGCCCCAGCATTTT. This sequence encodes CASSFRDTNQPQHF.

This chain connects TRBV19 to TRBJ1-5, with TRBD1 as a possible D gene (6 bases). Germline V gene lookup returns CDR1 LNHDA and CDR2 SQIVND (reference sequence). The length of the CDR3 is 14 residues. Trimming removed 7 bases from V and 1 base from J, with 11 bases in between. The CDR3 spells CASNTGQSNQPQHF. The CDR3 region has the DNA TGTGCCAGTAACACTGGACAGAGCAATCAGCCCCAGCATTTT.

CDR3: CASSRLAYEQYF. For the CDR3, the DNA is TGTGCCAGCAGTAGACTGGCCTACGAGCAGTACTTC. The genes are TRBV6-6 and TRBJ2-7; no firm D call. V was cut by 5 bases and J by 2 bases, with 7 bases left in between. Germline values: CDR1 MNHNY, CDR2 SVGAGI (reference sequence). The CDR3 covers 12 residues.

The chain links TRBV4-2 to TRBJ2-5; TRBD1 is a possible D gene (5 bases). This CDR3 spans 14 amino acids. The V and J ends lost 4 bases and 0 bases respectively, with 9 bases between them. Per germline, CDR1 LGHNA and CDR2 YNFKEQ. CDR3 nucleotide sequence: TGTGCCAGCAGCCTCTCGACAGACCAAGAGACCCAGTACTTC. Translation gives CASSLSTDQETQYF.

This chain joins TRBV19 and TRBJ1-1, with 7 bases lining up with TRBD1. J lost 3 bases, V lost 3 bases, and 7 bases had no gene match. There are 15 residues in the CDR3. The germline V gene has CDR1 LNHDA and CDR2 SQIVND (reference sequence). CDR3: CASSMVTGLYTEAFF. The CDR3 region has the DNA TGTGCCAGTAGTATGGTGACAGGGTTATACACTGAAGCTTTCTTT.

The gene calls are TRBV6-5 and TRBJ1-5, with D hard to call. Per germline, CDR1 MNHEY and CDR2 SVGAGI. V was shortened by 1 base and J by 6 bases, with 7 bases between the two germline ends. CDR3 length: 13 amino acids. The chain's CDR3 is CASSYLESQPQHF. The CDR3 DNA follows: TGTGCCAGCAGTTACTTAGAGAGTCAGCCCCAGCATTTT.

V usage is TRBV7-6 and J usage is TRBJ2-7, with 11 bases that match TRBD2. Germline V gene sequence: CDR1 SGHVS, CDR2 FNYEAQ. This CDR3 has 14 residues. J lost 6 bases, V lost 5 bases, and 6 bases had no gene match. In DNA form, the CDR3 reads TGTGCCAGCAGCATTAGCGGGAGGGCCGTCGAGCAGTACTTC. This encodes CASSISGRAVEQYF.

The chain joins TRBV10-3 to TRBJ2-5; the D gene is possibly TRBD1 (5 bases). Germline CDR1 and CDR2: ENHRY and SYGVKD. The CDR3 runs to 14 residues. Trimming removed 6 bases at V and 5 bases at J, with 16 bases between. The CDR3 DNA reads TGTGCCATCAGGGCCAGGGAAAGTCAGGAGACCCAGTACTTC. Translation gives CAIRARESQETQYF.

This clone has a handful of counts. The chain employs TRBV6-5 and TRBJ2-5; D perhaps matches TRBD2 (5 bases). There are 15 residues in the CDR3. The germline V and J ends were trimmed by 6 bases and 2 bases, with 16 bases remaining between them. CDR1 and CDR2 from the germline V gene are MNHEY and SVGAGI. The CDR3 here is CASSRTSPGQETQYF. The CDR3 region has the DNA TGTGCCAGCAGCCGAACCTCCCCGGGGCAAGAGACCCAGTACTTC.

V usage is TRBV5-1 and J usage is TRBJ2-7; maybe TRBD2 (6 bases). Germline loops: CDR1 SGHRS, CDR2 YFSETQ. The CDR3 length is 13 residues. Trimming removed 6 bases at V and 0 bases at J, with 10 bases between. The CDR3 nucleotides are TGCGCCAGCAAGGGGACTGCCTCCTACGAGCAGTACTTC. Its protein is CASKGTASYEQYF.